These 31 T cell receptor beta chains share one sample of origin, sequenced in a study of cytomegalovirus exposure and HLA in healthy donors. This PCR relied on a set of 60 Vbeta primers and 13 Jbeta primers. Sequencing was performed with immunoSEQ multiplex PCR; in TCRdb, only in-frame clones are kept and a portion is missing. Of about 160,000 clones in the sample, about 80% were seen once. Input material: PBMCs. Every receptor here comes from a man between 25 and 39 years old in good health and CMV-seropositive.

This clone was picked up a small number of times. The chain couples TRBV7-8 to TRBJ2-7; perhaps TRBD1 as D (5 bases). The CDR3 has 13 amino acids. Germline CDR1 is SGHVS and CDR2 is FQNEAQ. Trimming stripped 5 bases from V and 7 bases from J, with 15 bases between. In DNA, the CDR3 is TGTGCCAGCAGCCTCCTTAAGGGGCGTGAGCAGTACTTC. Its protein product is CASSLLKGREQYF. The entire variable domain, with the rest obtained from reference TRBV7-8 and TRBJ2-7, is as follows: GAGVSQSPRYKVAKRGQDVALRCDPISGHVSLFWYQQALGQGPEFLTYFQNEAQLDKSGLPSDRFFAERPEGSVSTLKIQRTQQEDSAVYLCASSLLKGREQYFGPGTRLTVT.

The chain uses TRBV28 and TRBJ2-3; D call uncertain. The germline V gene encodes CDR1 MDHEN and CDR2 SYDVKM. V lost 1 base and J 2 bases, leaving 10 bases between the germline ends. The CDR3 sequence is 15 residues long. In DNA, the CDR3 is TGTGCCAGCAGTTTATATCAGGAATTCACAGATACGCAGTATTTT. This encodes CASSLYQEFTDTQYF.

A single count supports this clone. V and J are TRBV7-9 and TRBJ1-1, with 9 nucleotides matching TRBD1. This CDR3 spans 13 amino acids. J lost 8 bases, V lost 0 bases, and 1 base had no gene match. Germline loops: CDR1 SEHNR, CDR2 FQNEAQ (reference sequence). The DNA of the CDR3 is TGTGCCAGCAGCTTAGCCGGGACAGGGGAAGCTTTCTTT. Protein sequence: CASSLAGTGEAFF.

The chain links TRBV4-3 to TRBJ1-4; 10 bases map to TRBD1. CDR3 length: 17 amino acids. Per the germline V gene, CDR1 is LGHNA and CDR2 is YSLEER. V gave up 3 bases and J gave up 5 bases; unmatched junction bases: 9. CDR3 DNA sequence: TGCGCCAGCAGCCAGGCGGTCCCGGGACAGGGGAATGAAAAACTGTTTTTT. It translates to CASSQAVPGQGNEKLFF.

The chain links TRBV19 to TRBJ1-5, with 8 bases that match TRBD1. The germline V gene encodes CDR1 LNHDA and CDR2 SQIVND (reference sequence). CDR3 length: 15 amino acids. Germline trimming cut 6 bases from V and 7 bases from J; bases unmatched to any gene: 11. The CDR3 reads CASSLGQGGYQPQHF. CDR3 nucleotides: TGTGCCAGTAGCCTAGGACAGGGAGGTTACCAGCCCCAGCATTTT.

The chain recombines TRBV9 with TRBJ1-4; 8 positions agree with TRBD1. Looked up from germline, CDR1 is SGDLS and CDR2 is YYNGEE. The J segment lost 6 bases and the V segment lost 4 bases, leaving 8 bases of the junction unmatched. This CDR3 is 15 amino acids long. CDR3 region: CASSPGPGGHEKLFF. For the CDR3, the DNA is TGTGCCAGCAGCCCAGGACCAGGGGGCCATGAAAAACTGTTTTTT.

The chain employs TRBV7-6 and TRBJ2-3, with a weak D call TRBD1 (5 bases). The CDR3 extends over 20 amino acids. Trimming took off 0 bases at V and 0 bases at J, with 22 bases between the two ends. The germline CDR1 and CDR2 sequences are SGHVS and FNYEAQ. The CDR3 nucleotides read TGTGCCAGCAGCTTAGCGCGCGGCAGGGCCCCTTCTGTTAGCACAGATACGCAGTATTTT. Amino acid sequence: CASSLARGRAPSVSTDTQYF.

This chain joins TRBV6-6 and TRBJ1-4, with unresolved D. The V end was cut by 6 bases, the J end by 5 bases, with 13 bases between. The V gene's germline CDR1 is MNHNY and CDR2 SVGAGI (reference sequence). The CDR3 has 14 amino acids. The CDR3 nucleotides are TGTGCCAGCAGCCCCCTTAGTCGGAATGAAAAACTGTTTTTT. Encoded protein: CASSPLSRNEKLFF.

The chain recombines TRBV4-1 with TRBJ2-2; D is possibly TRBD1 (5 bases). Germline V gene lookup returns CDR1 MGHRA and CDR2 YSYEKL. The CDR3 is 13 amino acids. V was clipped by 3 bases and J by 5 bases, with 7 bases between them. In DNA form, the CDR3 reads TGCGCCAGCAGCCATCAGGGTACCGGGGAGCTGTTTTTT. It is translated as CASSHQGTGELFF.

This chain joins TRBV9 and TRBJ2-7, with D perhaps TRBD2 (6 bases). Trimming pared 4 bases from V and 4 bases from J, leaving 21 bases between. This CDR3 comprises 16 residues. Germline CDR1 and CDR2: SGDLS and YYNGEE. The DNA for the CDR3 is TGTGCCAGCAGCCCCATGGAGGGTTGGTTCGCGTACGAGCAGTACTTC. This translates into CASSPMEGWFAYEQYF.

The V gene is TRBV19, the J gene TRBJ2-1; a weak D match, TRBD2 (7 bases). Germline V gene data show CDR1 as LNHDA and CDR2 as SQIVND (reference sequence). The germline V and J ends were trimmed by 3 bases and 1 base, with 16 bases remaining between them. The CDR3 is 17 residues long. The CDR3 DNA reads as TGTGCCAGTAGTATCCAAAGGGGGAGGGGATCCTACAATGAGCAGTTCTTC. Translating gives CASSIQRGRGSYNEQFF.

The gene calls are TRBV10-1 and TRBJ2-3, with D possibly being TRBD2 (6 bases). Germline V lookup: CDR1 WNHNN, CDR2 SYGVQD (reference sequence). The V and J ends lost 4 bases and 0 bases respectively, with 11 bases between them. CDR3 length: 15 amino acids. The CDR3 region has the DNA TGCGCCAGCAGTGGGACTACCTTCAGCACAGATACGCAGTATTTT. Residues: CASSGTTFSTDTQYF.

The V call is TRBV6-5, the J call TRBJ1-1; D is ambiguous. The V end was cut by 8 bases, the J end by 0 bases, with 10 bases between. The CDR3 is 13 amino acids. Germline V gene lookup returns CDR1 MNHEY and CDR2 SVGAGI. The CDR3 reads CASSPFLNTEAFF. The CDR3 nucleotides are TGTGCCAGCTCCCCCTTTTTGAACACTGAAGCTTTCTTT.

This clone was recorded only once. V gene TRBV7-3 combines with J gene TRBJ2-2, with TRBD1 matching 9 bases. Germline V CDR1 and CDR2: SGHTA, FQGTGA. The CDR3 length is 15 residues. V dropped 5 bases and J dropped 4; count of bases not matched to a gene: 5. The CDR3 DNA reads TGTGCCAGCAGCCAGACAGGGGGTAGCACCGGGGAGCTGTTTTTT. Its protein product is CASSQTGGSTGELFF.

The chain recombines TRBV6-5 with TRBJ2-2; the match to TRBD1 covers 10 bases. The germline CDR1 and CDR2 sequences are MNHEY and SVGAGI. The V gene end was trimmed by 8 bases and the J gene end by 7 bases; junction bases not matched to a gene: 4. The CDR3 consists of 13 residues. CDR3 bases: TGTGCCAGCCAGGGACAGGGGTTCGGGGAGCTGTTTTTT. It specifies CASQGQGFGELFF.

V and J are TRBV28 and TRBJ1-6; 8 bases line up with TRBD1. J was trimmed by 10 bases and V by 2 bases; bases with no gene match: 4. The V gene's germline CDR1 is MDHEN and CDR2 SYDVKM. This CDR3 is built from 14 residues. DNA for the CDR3: TGTGCCAGCAGTTTAGGACAGGGTAGGTCACCCCTCCACTTT. Amino acid sequence: CASSLGQGRSPLHF.

V gene TRBV7-9 combines with J gene TRBJ2-7, with TRBD2 identical over 8 bases. Germline V gene sequence: CDR1 SEHNR, CDR2 FQNEAQ (reference sequence). V was clipped by 8 bases and J by 4 bases; unmatched bases: 7. This CDR3 contains 13 residues. CDR3 in amino acids: CASGAGGVYEQYF. The CDR3 nucleotides read TGTGCCAGCGGGGCGGGGGGAGTATACGAGCAGTACTTC.

Worth noting for this clone: The final CDR3 position lacks the conserved phenylalanine or tryptophan, pointing to a likely read error. V is TRBV7-6 and J is TRBJ2-7; perhaps TRBD2 as D (6 bases). Trimming removed 1 base at V and 5 bases at J, with 12 bases between. Germline V CDR1 and CDR2: SGHVS, FNYEAQ. The CDR3 totals 14 residues. For the CDR3, the DNA is TGTGCCAGCAGCTTAGAGGAGGACTACGACGAGCAGTACCTC. Translating it yields CASSLEEDYDEQYL.

The chain employs TRBV5-6 and TRBJ2-1; 10 bases fit TRBD2. The CDR3 covers 16 residues. Germline-derived CDR1 and CDR2 are SGHDT and YYEEEE. Trimming took 7 bases from V and 0 from J; bases not matched to a gene: 7. The CDR3, as DNA: TGTGCCAGCGCTAATGTAGCGGGGGGCTCCTACAATGAGCAGTTCTTC. This codes for CASANVAGGSYNEQFF.

The rearrangement joins TRBV14 to TRBJ1-3; D not resolved. The germline V and J ends were trimmed by 1 base and 0 bases, with 4 bases remaining between them. This CDR3 is built from 14 residues. Germline lookup yields CDR1 SGHDN and CDR2 FVKESK. The CDR3 spells CASSQVYSGNTIYF. CDR3 DNA sequence: TGTGCCAGCAGCCAAGTTTACTCTGGAAACACCATATATTTT.

The chain has TRBV2 and TRBJ2-5, with 9 positions matching TRBD1. This CDR3 spans 18 amino acids. The V and J ends lost 1 base and 5 bases, in that order; junction bases with no gene match: 14. Germline V gene lookup returns CDR1 SNHLY and CDR2 FYNNEI. CDR3 loop: CASSEDPRTGEGGETQYF. Here the CDR3 DNA reads TGTGCCAGCAGTGAAGACCCTAGGACAGGGGAAGGAGGGGAGACCCAGTACTTC.

The chain is built from TRBV7-7 and TRBJ2-5; 7 bases map to TRBD2. Trimming removed 1 base from V and 1 base from J; junction bases left unmatched: 3. Looked up from germline, CDR1 is SSHAT and CDR2 is FNYEAQ (reference sequence). This CDR3 contains 15 residues. In DNA form, the CDR3 reads TGTGCCAGCAGCTTAGGCGGGGGAGTCCAAGAGACCCAGTACTTC. Its translation is CASSLGGGVQETQYF.

The V call is TRBV7-2, the J call TRBJ1-2; D remains ambiguous. The ends were cut back, 1 base at V and 7 bases at J, with 10 bases in the middle. This CDR3 contains 13 residues. The germline gives CDR1 SGHTA, CDR2 FQGNSA. The CDR3 bases are TGTGCCAGCAGCTTAGGGCAGGAGGGTGGCTACACCTTC. Translating gives CASSLGQEGGYTF.

The chain uses TRBV4-1 and TRBJ1-5; no reliable D call. Trimming removed 1 base from V and 0 bases from J, with 13 bases in between. Germline values: CDR1 MGHRA, CDR2 YSYEKL. The CDR3 is 17 amino acids. Here the CDR3 DNA reads TGCGCCAGCAGCCAAGGTCCGGGAGGCTATAGCAATCAGCCCCAGCATTTT. It translates to CASSQGPGGYSNQPQHF.

This chain links TRBV5-5 with TRBJ1-2, with 10 bases fitting TRBD1. The CDR3 contains 17 residues. Germline trimming cut 1 base from V and 7 bases from J; bases unmatched to any gene: 13. Per germline, CDR1 SGHKS and CDR2 YYEKEE (reference sequence). CDR3 loop: CASSLRIGGQGSFGYTF. CDR3 DNA sequence: TGTGCCAGCAGCTTGAGGATTGGGGGACAGGGGTCGTTTGGCTACACCTTC.

The rearrangement joins TRBV29-1 to TRBJ2-6, with D uncertain. The CDR3 is 13 amino acids. CDR1 and CDR2 from the germline V gene are SQVTM and ANQGSEA. V lost 4 bases and J 2 bases, leaving 6 bases between the germline ends. CDR3 in amino acids: CSVADTGANVLTF. Here the CDR3 DNA reads TGCAGCGTTGCCGACACTGGGGCCAACGTCCTGACTTTC. The whole variable domain, filled in from reference TRBV29-1 and TRBJ2-6, reads SAVISQKPSRDICQRGTSLTIQCQVDSQVTMMFWYRQQPGQSLTLIATANQGSEATYESGFVIDKFPISRPNLTFSTLTVSNMSPEDSSIYLCSVADTGANVLTFGAGSRLTVL.

This clone occurred a few times. The genes are TRBV6-6 and TRBJ2-5, with TRBD2 matching over 8 bases. V dropped 4 bases and J dropped 4; count of bases not matched to a gene: 8. The CDR3 extends over 15 amino acids. Germline CDR1 and CDR2: MNHNY and SVGAGI (reference sequence). Here the CDR3 DNA reads TGTGCCAGCAGTTCCCGGGGGGGCCTAGGAGAGACCCAGTACTTC. It specifies CASSSRGGLGETQYF.

This clone was counted once. This chain uses TRBV6-6 with TRBJ1-5; D possibly corresponds to TRBD1 (5 bases). This CDR3 is built from 15 residues. Germline CDR1 MNHNY, CDR2 SVGAGI (reference sequence). Trimming left V 9 bases short and J 6 bases short, with 21 bases between. This chain's CDR3 is CASLRPGGSGQPQHF. CDR3 in DNA: TGTGCCAGTCTAAGGCCGGGGGGTTCTGGTCAGCCCCAGCATTTT.

The V gene is TRBV9, the J gene TRBJ2-3, with unresolved D. Trimming pared 0 bases from V and 2 bases from J, leaving 10 bases between. This CDR3 spans 15 amino acids. Germline loops: CDR1 SGDLS, CDR2 YYNGEE. DNA of the CDR3: TGTGCCAGCAGCGTAGATCAGGCCTCCACAGATACGCAGTATTTT. This codes for CASSVDQASTDTQYF.

The rearrangement links TRBV4-1 to TRBJ1-1; D is uncertain. Germline V gene lookup returns CDR1 MGHRA and CDR2 YSYEKL. The germline V and J ends were trimmed by 1 base and 5 bases, with 8 bases remaining between them. This CDR3 comprises 13 residues. The CDR3 sequence is CASSQVQETEAFF. The CDR3 DNA is TGCGCCAGCAGCCAAGTTCAGGAAACTGAAGCTTTCTTT.

V and J are TRBV2 and TRBJ1-1; D remains ambiguous. The germline V gene has CDR1 SNHLY and CDR2 FYNNEI. Trimming left V 5 bases short and J 1 base short, with 11 bases between. The CDR3 has 14 amino acids. As DNA, the CDR3 is TGTGCCAGCAGTCCTCAGTCGGGGAACACTGAAGCTTTCTTT. Translated, it gives CASSPQSGNTEAFF.